The 30 T cell receptor beta chains reported below all come from one sample, sequenced in a study of blood T cell repertoires in COVID-19. Clones were read by immunoSEQ multiplex PCR, and TCRdb kept only the in-frame ones, dropping some. The data hold around 160,000 clones, with over 75% observed a single time. The source material was peripheral blood. These receptors were obtained from a man between 60 and 75 years old with active or convalescent COVID-19.

This clone was observed a handful of times. This chain joins TRBV4-1 and TRBJ1-1, with D possibly matching TRBD1 (5 bases). This CDR3 contains 14 residues. Germline V gives CDR1 MGHRA, CDR2 YSYEKL. Trimming shortened V by 4 bases and J by 4 bases, and 13 bases separated the two germline ends. The CDR3 nucleotides are TGCGCCAGCAGCCGGGTGGGGGAGGGCACTGAAGCTTTCTTT. This gives the protein CASSRVGEGTEAFF.

V gene TRBV10-3 combines with J gene TRBJ2-2; 7 nucleotides agree with TRBD2. V lost 8 bases, J lost 6 bases, and 6 bases stayed unmatched. The germline V gene has CDR1 ENHRY and CDR2 SYGVKD. The CDR3 runs 13 residues. In DNA, the CDR3 is TGTGCCATCCAGGAGGCGGGAGCCGGGGAGCTGTTTTTT. This gives the protein CAIQEAGAGELFF.

The chain is built from TRBV28 and TRBJ2-7, with unresolved D. Trimming pared 1 base from V and 5 bases from J, leaving 3 bases between. The CDR3 loop spans 11 amino acids. Germline V gives CDR1 MDHEN, CDR2 SYDVKM. The CDR3 here is CASSLFNEQYF. The CDR3 DNA follows: TGTGCCAGCAGTTTATTCAACGAGCAGTACTTC.

V usage is TRBV10-3 and J usage is TRBJ2-7; 9 positions match TRBD2. Germline V lookup: CDR1 ENHRY, CDR2 SYGVKD. The CDR3 contains 14 residues. The trim removed 4 bases at V and 3 bases at J, leaving 4 bases unmatched. The CDR3, as DNA: TGTGCCATCAGTGTCGCGGGAGGGGACTACGAGCAGTACTTC. Translating gives CAISVAGGDYEQYF.

In its sample, this clone was seen once. The chain carries TRBV18 and TRBJ2-7; 14 nucleotides line up with TRBD2. The CDR3 consists of 15 residues. The J segment lost 6 bases and the V segment lost 3 bases, leaving 4 bases of the junction unmatched. CDR1 is KGHSH, CDR2 LQKENI, per germline. The CDR3 here is CASSPGLAGVSEQYF. As DNA, the CDR3 is TGTGCCAGCTCACCGGGACTAGCGGGAGTCAGCGAGCAGTACTTC.

In its sample, this clone was seen a few times. The rearrangement uses TRBV3-1 (or the pseudogene TRBV3-2) and TRBJ2-7; 9 nucleotides agree with TRBD1. With V trimmed by 4 bases and J by 6 bases, 4 bases remained unmatched. The germline gives CDR1 LGHDT, CDR2 YNNKEL (reference sequence). The CDR3 is 13 residues long. CDR3: CASSPRQGGEQYF. The CDR3 DNA is TGTGCCAGCAGCCCCAGACAGGGGGGCGAGCAGTACTTC.

The chain joins TRBV3-1 (or the pseudogene TRBV3-2) to TRBJ2-1; D possibly corresponds to TRBD2 (5 bases). The V gene's germline CDR1 is LGHDT and CDR2 YNNKEL (reference sequence). This CDR3 is 17 amino acids long. The germline V and J ends were trimmed by 1 base and 4 bases, with 17 bases remaining between them. This CDR3 reads CASSQAAFRGPYNEQFF. The CDR3, as DNA: TGTGCCAGCAGCCAAGCGGCGTTTAGAGGGCCTTACAATGAGCAGTTCTTC.

V usage is TRBV5-1 and J usage is TRBJ1-3; TRBD1 is a possible D gene (5 bases). Germline assignment: CDR1 SGHRS and CDR2 YFSETQ. The CDR3 is 15 residues long. The germline V and J ends were trimmed by 1 base and 5 bases, with 13 bases remaining between them. DNA for the CDR3: TGCGCCAGCAGCTTGTGGGGGGACGGACGAAACACCATATATTTT. Residues: CASSLWGDGRNTIYF.

This clone occurred once. The chain joins TRBV5-1 to TRBJ1-5; D is possibly TRBD1 (6 bases). V was cut by 4 bases and J by 4 bases, with 12 bases left in between. The CDR3 spans 14 residues. Per germline, CDR1 SGHRS and CDR2 YFSETQ. The chain's CDR3 is CASSVTGINQPQHF. In DNA form, the CDR3 reads TGCGCCAGCAGCGTGACAGGCATAAATCAGCCCCAGCATTTT.

The chain is built from TRBV6-5 and TRBJ1-1; D not certain. This CDR3 spans 14 amino acids. V was trimmed by 4 bases and J by 0 bases, leaving 9 bases between them. Germline V gene lookup returns CDR1 MNHEY and CDR2 SVGAGI. For the CDR3, the DNA is TGTGCCAGCAGTTTGTCCAGGATGAACACTGAAGCTTTCTTT. Translation gives CASSLSRMNTEAFF.

The rearrangement links TRBV14 to TRBJ2-1; D perhaps matches TRBD2 (6 bases). The CDR3 is made up of 13 amino acids. Trimming pared 4 bases from V and 5 bases from J, leaving 9 bases between. Germline CDR1 reads SGHDN; CDR2 reads FVKESK. In DNA, the CDR3 is TGTGCCAGCAGCCCGGGACTCCACAATGAGCAGTTCTTC. Translation: CASSPGLHNEQFF.

V and J are TRBV4-1 and TRBJ2-7; 11 nucleotides match TRBD1. CDR1 MGHRA and CDR2 YSYEKL come from the germline V gene. J gave up 2 bases and V 1 base, and 10 bases lay outside the gene matches. This CDR3 contains 18 residues. The CDR3 DNA is TGCGCCAGCAGCCAAGTCACGGGGGACAGGGGGAATCCCTACGAGCAGTACTTC. Its protein product is CASSQVTGDRGNPYEQYF.

The chain recombines TRBV6-6 with TRBJ2-7; 11 bases map to TRBD1. CDR3 length: 14 amino acids. J gave up 6 bases and V 2 bases, and 3 bases lay outside the gene matches. Per germline, CDR1 MNHNY and CDR2 SVGAGI (reference sequence). CDR3 region: CASSYLDRGREQYF. In nucleotides, the CDR3 is TGTGCCAGCAGTTACCTGGACAGGGGGCGCGAGCAGTACTTC.

The chain combines TRBV13 with TRBJ2-5, with a tentative D call TRBD1 (5 bases). Germline-derived CDR1 and CDR2 are PRHDT and FYEKMQ (reference sequence). V was cut by 5 bases and J by 5 bases, with 33 bases left in between. The CDR3 is 20 amino acids. For the CDR3, the DNA is TGTGCCAGCAGCGCAAGTTCCCCATTCCAAGGGGAATTTTTTAGGGAGACCCAGTACTTC. The encoded protein is CASSASSPFQGEFFRETQYF.

The chain employs TRBV28 and TRBJ1-5; D is perhaps TRBD1 (6 bases). The CDR3 covers 16 residues. Germline assignment: CDR1 MDHEN and CDR2 SYDVKM. V lost 3 bases to trimming and J lost 2 bases, with 14 bases between them. Written as DNA, the CDR3 is TGTGCCAGCAGTTTTGGACAGCGATTCGGCAATCAGCCCCAGCATTTT. Translating it yields CASSFGQRFGNQPQHF.

This chain uses TRBV7-2 with TRBJ2-1, with 9 bases matching TRBD2. V shed 4 bases and J 4 bases; nucleotides not matched to a gene: 2. Germline V gene lookup returns CDR1 SGHTA and CDR2 FQGNSA. This CDR3 is 14 amino acids long. Written as DNA, the CDR3 is TGTGCCAGCAGCTCCCTAGCGGGATACAATGAGCAGTTCTTC. Protein sequence: CASSSLAGYNEQFF.

The chain couples TRBV24-1 to TRBJ2-5, with D unclear. V gave up 3 bases and J gave up 5 bases, with 12 bases separating them. There are 14 residues in the CDR3. The germline V gene has CDR1 KGHDR and CDR2 SFDVKD. As DNA, the CDR3 is TGTGCCACCAGTGATCCTGGCCCCCGTGAGACCCAGTACTTC. This gives the protein CATSDPGPRETQYF.

V usage is TRBV18 and J usage is TRBJ2-7; D unresolved. The V end lost 2 bases, the J end lost 0 bases, and 8 bases lay between the germline ends. This CDR3 is 14 amino acids long. Germline-derived CDR1 and CDR2 are KGHSH and LQKENI. Here the CDR3 reads CASSPIGRSYEQYF. As DNA, the CDR3 is TGTGCCAGCTCACCAATTGGGCGCTCCTACGAGCAGTACTTC.

The rearrangement joins TRBV3-1 (or the pseudogene TRBV3-2) to TRBJ2-3; the D gene is possibly TRBD2 (6 bases). Germline V gene data show CDR1 as LGHDT and CDR2 as YNNKEL (reference sequence). The CDR3 loop spans 15 amino acids. V gave up 1 base and J gave up 3 bases, with 11 bases separating them. CDR3: CASSQGGRETDTQYF. In DNA form, the CDR3 reads TGTGCCAGCAGCCAAGGTGGGCGGGAAACAGATACGCAGTATTTT.

This CDR3 reads CASSPNLAQPQHF. The CDR3 DNA follows: TGTGCCAGCAGCCCTAACCTAGCGCAGCCCCAGCATTTT. The rearrangement uses TRBV9 and TRBJ1-5; D gene uncertain. Germline values: CDR1 SGDLS, CDR2 YYNGEE. Trimming removed 4 bases from V and 7 bases from J, with 12 bases in between. The length of the CDR3 is 13 residues.

This sequence joins TRBV12-3 or TRBV12-4 and TRBJ1-2; possibly TRBD1 for D (6 bases). Trimming pared 8 bases from V and 5 bases from J, leaving 15 bases between. The CDR3 sequence is 13 residues long. Written as DNA, the CDR3 is TGTGCCAGCGTCGAGGGGGGGCGTTATGGCTACACCTTC. It is translated as CASVEGGRYGYTF.

This clone was seen only once. The chain recombines TRBV5-8 with TRBJ2-3; D possibly corresponds to TRBD1 (6 bases). Trimming stripped 3 bases from V and 5 bases from J, with 13 bases between. Germline assignment: CDR1 SGHTS and CDR2 YDEGEE. There are 14 residues in the CDR3. The CDR3 DNA follows: TGTGCCAGCAGCTGGGGGCCACAGGGAGATACGCAGTATTTT. Amino acid sequence: CASSWGPQGDTQYF.

V and J are TRBV5-5 and TRBJ2-1, with D maybe TRBD2 (7 bases). The V gene lost 2 bases and the J gene lost 1 base, with 10 bases spanning the gap. CDR3 length: 15 amino acids. The germline gives CDR1 SGHKS, CDR2 YYEKEE (reference sequence). The CDR3 reads CASSFRGGSYNEQFF. The DNA of the CDR3 is TGTGCCAGCAGCTTCAGGGGAGGGTCCTACAATGAGCAGTTCTTC.

The chain uses TRBV6-5 and TRBJ2-7; 7 bases are a match to TRBD2. The CDR3 contains 14 residues. The J segment lost 3 bases and the V segment lost 4 bases, leaving 6 bases of the junction unmatched. In germline, CDR1 is MNHEY, CDR2 SVGAGI. CDR3 loop: CASSSREALYEQYF. CDR3 sequence (DNA): TGTGCCAGCAGTTCCCGGGAGGCCCTCTACGAGCAGTACTTC.

The CDR3 DNA reads as TGTGCCAGCAGCTTAAGGAGCGGAGGTGGGACCGGGGAGCTGTTTTTT. Its translation is CASSLRSGGGTGELFF. The chain combines TRBV11-2 with TRBJ2-2, with D perhaps TRBD2 (5 bases). V was shortened by 2 bases and J by 5 bases, with 15 bases between the two germline ends. The CDR3 covers 16 residues. CDR1 is SGHAT, CDR2 FQNNGV, per germline.

The chain carries TRBV5-1 and TRBJ1-1; D may be TRBD1 (6 bases). The CDR3 runs to 16 residues. Trimming pared 0 bases from V and 5 bases from J, leaving 17 bases between. Germline-derived CDR1 and CDR2 are SGHRS and YFSETQ. CDR3: CASSLAGGGTGTEAFF. The CDR3 region has the DNA TGCGCCAGCAGCTTGGCGGGGGGCGGAACGGGGACTGAAGCTTTCTTT.

This sequence joins TRBV29-1 and TRBJ2-5; TRBD1 matches 8 bases. The CDR3 has 12 amino acids. V dropped 6 bases and J dropped 5; count of bases not matched to a gene: 5. The germline V gene has CDR1 SQVTM and CDR2 ANQGSEA. The CDR3 DNA sequence: TGCAGCGTGGGAGACAGGGGTGAGACCCAGTACTTC. Residues: CSVGDRGETQYF.

This chain links TRBV6-5 with TRBJ2-7; no clear D. The ends were cut back, 7 bases at V and 4 bases at J, with 11 bases in the middle. Germline assignment: CDR1 MNHEY and CDR2 SVGAGI. The CDR3 loop spans 12 amino acids. The DNA of the CDR3 is TGTGCCAGCACCACGGAGATATACGAGCAGTACTTC. This gives the protein CASTTEIYEQYF.

Only a few counts were recorded for this clone. The chain links TRBV18 to TRBJ1-2; 9 nucleotides match TRBD1. This CDR3 comprises 14 residues. Germline trimming cut 3 bases from V and 4 bases from J; bases unmatched to any gene: 3. Germline V gene lookup returns CDR1 KGHSH and CDR2 LQKENI. The CDR3 here is CASSPGQGLYGYTF. The CDR3 coding sequence is TGTGCCAGCTCACCGGGACAGGGTCTCTATGGCTACACCTTC.

This clone was observed once. The J gene is TRBJ2-2, the V gene TRBV3-1 (or the pseudogene TRBV3-2); tentative D call: TRBD2 (5 bases). This CDR3 contains 14 residues. Trimming stripped 4 bases from V and 1 base from J, with 7 bases between. Per germline, CDR1 LGHDT and CDR2 YNNKEL (reference sequence). The CDR3 loop is CASSRSGNTGELFF. The CDR3 DNA reads as TGTGCCAGCAGCCGAAGCGGGAACACCGGGGAGCTGTTTTTT.